The source of this T cell receptor beta chain is a study of tumor and adjacent non-tumor tissue in lung cancer. The wider study: Patients comprised eleven to twelve adenocarcinoma, a couple of squamous cell carcinoma and 1 small cell lung cancer. Aged roughly 30 to 85 years, patients included nine to eleven men and 5 women with stage I to III disease. Findings of the study overall: Significantly higher TCR diversity was found in tumor than normal lung.

Three rounds of nested PCR, following a modified ARM-PCR protocol, produced the TCRbeta library. MiXCR, applied by TCRdb to the multiplex PCR reads, yields one record per CDR3 protein. The sample lists approximately 150,000 distinct CDR3 sequences, roughly 70% occurring once. This CDR3 contains 14 residues. Germline CDR1 SGHAT, CDR2 FQNNGV. With V trimmed by 10 bases and J by 3 bases, 7 bases remained unmatched. Notes on this clonotype: The antigen remains unidentified.

This sample's RNA came from whole unsorted tissue. Sequencing input: lung tumor tissue. The sequence came from a man aged 60-69 years with small cell lung cancer. The chain joins TRBV11-2 to TRBJ2-3; 10 bases are shared with TRBD2. CDR3 sequence reads: CANSPSGGTDTQYF. CDR3 nucleotides: TGTGCCAACAGTCCTAGCGGGGGTACAGATACGCAGTATTTT. Based on the CDR3 plus reference TRBV11-2 and TRBJ2-3, the full variable domain is EAGVAQSPRYKIIEKRQSVAFWCNPISGHATLYWYQQILGQGPKLLIQFQNNGVVDDSQLPKDRFSAERLKGVDSTLKIQPAKLEDSAVYLCANSPSGGTDTQYFGPGTRLTVL.